This section outlines one TCR beta chain sequence together with its context. The data are from a study of control samples from healthy donors and cancer patients. CDR3 length: 17 amino acids. Germline-derived CDR1 and CDR2 are SGHRS and YFSETQ. After removal of 5 bases from V and 2 bases from J, the junction contained 5 bases not matched to a gene. This table comes from immunoSEQ multiplex PCR, and its TCRdb copy is limited to in-frame clones, with some not included. The table includes roughly 220,000 clones, 85% to 95% detected once. Sequences were obtained from blood. This TCR derives from a man aged 50-59 years in good health. The V call is TRBV5-1, the J call TRBJ2-2; 14 nucleotides agree with TRBD2. The chain's CDR3 is CASSWTSGGSNTGELFF. CDR3 coding DNA: TGCGCCAGCAGTTGGACTAGCGGGGGGTCAAACACCGGGGAGCTGTTTTTT.